Described below is a single T cell receptor beta chain sequence and its context. No antigen is known for it. No per-base quality is available; no much larger clone lies one base away. The CDR3 goes from the cysteine to the phenylalanine over 16 residues. Only CDR3 DNA remains: 48 bases, in frame from the first base. CDR1 and CDR2, looked up from the germline V gene (reference sequence), are LGHDT and YNNKEL. Trimming removed 6 bases from V and 4 bases from J; the gene matches leave 11 bases unexplained. The sample originates from a study of T cell responses to AZD1222 COVID-19 vaccine (dated by TCRdb to the early 2020s). About the full investigation: A total of 230 to 250 trial participants underwent TCR sequencing, of whom roughly 210 had received two doses of AZD1222 and about 26 had received two doses of the MenACWY control vaccine. Enrollment into the trials was organized by age into subgroups of 18-55, 56-69 and 70-plus years, and those subgroups contained roughly 160, 29 and 62 TCR-sequenced participants, respectively. The research as a whole found: Nearly half of unique spike-specific TCRs reportedly recognized epitopes outside regions mutated in the B.1.351 and B.1.1.7 variants. Spike-specific TCR breadth and depth rose significantly after two AZD1222 doses compared with day 0 and with MenACWY recipients. Participants were mostly white British, with more females than males. The authors suggested clonal diversity may have been underestimated. The 56-69-year group was small, and its depth increase did not reach significance, likely because of low power. Only a handful of AZD1222 recipients were SARS-CoV-2 seropositive at baseline, limiting conclusions about previously exposed vaccinees. The whole spike protein was spanned by vaccine-associated CD4 TCRs, and dominant responses were seen in regions 160-218 and 743-854. No day 14 peak-response samples were available, so repertoires were characterized only after the peak T cell response.

The meaning of the sample's time point label: about 28 days (+/-7) after the second vaccine dose. Because spike-specific TCR depth and breadth did not differ between the two schedules, AZD1222 recipients who got a second dose at roughly 4 weeks were pooled with those who got a second dose at roughly 12 weeks. The vaccinee samples were drawn from two UK trials, COV001 and COV002, one of which was a single-blind randomized controlled phase 2/3 trial testing AZD1222 (ChAdOx1 nCoV-19) in healthy adults. Trial participant PBMC samples were collected at day 0 and day 28 after the second dose for TCRbeta chain sequencing. The CDR3 regions of human TCRbeta chains were analyzed by immunosequencing. In the paper's pipeline: Repertoire TCRs were matched against a reference library of SARS-CoV-2-specific TCRs generated with the MIRA antigen-specificity platform. Breadth meant the fraction of unique TCRs that were SARS-CoV-2-associated, whereas depth meant the fraction of total T cells that were SARS-CoV-2-associated. Using the MIRA data, each spike-specific TCR was mapped to the spike region that the TCR reacts to and placed in a CD4 or CD8 class. Log10-transformed breadth and depth values were compared by one-way ANOVA with Sidak's multiple comparisons tests. Not all clones reach the TCRdb copy of this immuneACCESS table, which keeps in-frame sequences only. Checked studies attribute under half of the gap to unresolved V genes and leave the rest unexplained. V, J and clone size reflect that table, while D and trimming were determined from the DNA. The sample table shows about 150,000 clones, and 92% are seen once. Clones ranked in the top ten supply approximately 3.5% of the sample.

In this chain, TRBV3-1 (or the pseudogene TRBV3-2) is recombined with TRBJ2-5; 10 central bases correspond to TRBD2. The sample was peripheral blood, taken 28 days after the second AZD1222 dose. The TCR sequence derives from an adult who received the AZD1222 COVID-19 vaccine. The DNA reads TGTGCCAGCAGTGGGGGGCTAGCGGGAGTAAGAGAGACCCAGTACTTC. Its protein reads: CASSGGLAGVRETQYF.